This T cell receptor beta chain was identified during a study of T cells after yellow fever vaccination. General study results and limits: CD4 and CD8 compartments shared a small share of clonotypes, likely from convergent recombination.

Concerning this clonotype: Its antigen is undetermined. Possible read error: a much larger clone is one base away.

TCRdb recomputed calls from the 5' RACE reads with MiXCR, one row per CDR3 protein. Among about 140,000 distinct CDR3 sequences listed, roughly 6.7% were seen once. V shed 4 bases and J shed 5 bases, with 12 bases lying between them. The CDR3 is 13 amino acids. The germline CDR1 and CDR2 sequences are SGHNT and YYREEE (reference sequence). The sequence derives from a man aged 25-40 years who received the YFV17D yellow fever vaccine. The V gene is TRBV5-4, the J gene TRBJ2-5; TRBD1 is a possible D gene (6 bases). Sequencing used CD4+ T cells sorted from PBMCs, obtained 10 days after the yellow fever booster vaccination. The CDR3 here is CASSGGRVETQYF. CDR3 bases: TGTGCCAGCAGCGGGGGCAGGGTGGAGACCCAGTACTTC.